Following are 21 T cell receptor beta chains from one sample sequenced in a study of regulatory T cells in long-lasting Graves disease. Time point noted: newly diagnosed GD, antithyroid drugs for less than 3 months. RNA from PBMCs was the source of the TCR library. The authors built TCR beta libraries using iRepertoire HTBI primers and Arm-PCR of CDR3 regions. Each CDR3 protein is one row after TCRdb ran MiXCR on the multiplex PCR reads. The sample records about 540,000 distinct CDR3 sequences, roughly 14% being singletons. The sample was also reused in another study, on T cells in Graves' hyperthyroidism and ophthalmopathy.

Sequences were derived from peripheral blood mononuclear cells (PBMCs), sampled at new diagnosis, from a patient treated with antithyroid drugs. Receptors originate from a man in his thirties or forties with Graves disease.

This clonotype was seen many times. This sequence joins TRBV6-1 and TRBJ2-1, with 13 bases that match TRBD2. The germline V gene encodes CDR1 MNHNS and CDR2 SASEGT. V lost 5 bases and J lost 4; bases outside the gene matches: 8. The CDR3 contains 17 residues. The CDR3 sequence: CASSRRGLAGKYNEQFF. CDR3 DNA: TGTGCCAGCAGTCGAAGGGGACTAGCGGGGAAATACAATGAGCAGTTCTTC.

The V and J genes are TRBV19 and TRBJ2-3, with TRBD2 matching 15 bases. The germline gives CDR1 LNHDA, CDR2 SQIVND (reference sequence). The V gene end was trimmed by 8 bases and the J gene end by 0 bases; junction bases not matched to a gene: 6. This CDR3 spans 17 amino acids. The chain's CDR3 is CASDGLAGGPSTDTQYF. The CDR3, as DNA: TGTGCCAGTGACGGACTAGCGGGAGGGCCAAGCACAGATACGCAGTATTTT.

This clonotype appeared many times. The genes are TRBV6-2 or TRBV6-3 and TRBJ2-7; the D gene is possibly TRBD1 (6 bases). CDR1 MNHEY and CDR2 SVGEGT come from the germline V gene. The CDR3 runs to 14 residues. V lost 5 bases and J lost 2, with 13 bases in between. The CDR3 region has the DNA TGTGCCAGCAGTCCCGACAGGCCGCCCTACGAGCAGTACTTC. Amino acid sequence: CASSPDRPPYEQYF.

The V and J genes are TRBV3-1 and TRBJ2-7; D is unresolved. With 1 base removed from V and 6 bases from J, the gap between germline ends came to 10 bases. Germline V gives CDR1 LGHDT, CDR2 YNNKEL (reference sequence). There are 13 residues in the CDR3. CDR3 sequence: CASSQGGPSEQYF. The DNA for the CDR3 is TGTGCCAGCAGCCAAGGGGGTCCATCCGAGCAGTACTTC.

The chain uses TRBV19 and TRBJ2-1, with TRBD2 matching 8 bases. Per germline, CDR1 LNHDA and CDR2 SQIVND (reference sequence). V trimming: 0 bases; J trimming: 7 bases; junction bases outside the gene matches: 8. The CDR3 length is 16 residues. The CDR3 loop is CASSIEGLERTNEQFF. As DNA, the CDR3 is TGTGCCAGTAGTATAGAGGGACTAGAGCGGACGAATGAGCAGTTCTTC.

This clonotype was seen many times. The chain has TRBV7-3 and TRBJ2-7, with D possibly being TRBD2 (6 bases). The CDR3 extends over 15 amino acids. Trimming left V 1 base short and J 6 bases short, with 16 bases between. Germline lookup yields CDR1 SGHTA and CDR2 FQGTGA. The chain's CDR3 is CASSLNPGSWGEQYF. DNA for the CDR3: TGTGCCAGCAGCTTAAACCCCGGGAGCTGGGGCGAGCAGTACTTC. The whole variable domain, filled in from reference TRBV7-3 and TRBJ2-7, reads GAGVSQTPSNKVTEKGKYVELRCDPISGHTALYWYRQSLGQGPEFLIYFQGTGAADDSGLPNDRFFAVRPEGSVSTLKIQRTERGDSAVYLCASSLNPGSWGEQYFGPGTRLTVT.

This clonotype came up a few times. The chain has TRBV15 and TRBJ2-7; unclear D gene. Germline V CDR1 and CDR2: LNHNV, YYDKDF (reference sequence). The CDR3 covers 15 residues. Trimming cost V 4 bases and J 0 bases, with 13 bases left between them. DNA of the CDR3: TGTGCCACCAGCACCTCATGGGGAAGCTCCTACGAGCAGTACTTC. It specifies CATSTSWGSSYEQYF. Filled out from reference TRBV15 and TRBJ2-7, the complete variable domain reads DAMVIQNPRYQVTQFGKPVTLSCSQTLNHNVMYWYQQKSSQAPKLLFHYYDKDFNNEADTPDNFQSRRPNTSFCFLDIRSPGLGDTAMYLCATSTSWGSSYEQYFGPGTRLTVT.

This clonotype has a count of ten or more. The chain employs TRBV11-2 and TRBJ2-2, with D perhaps being TRBD1 or TRBD2 (5 bases each). Germline assignment: CDR1 SGHAT and CDR2 FQNNGV. The length of the CDR3 is 15 residues. V lost 3 bases, J lost 8 bases, and 16 bases lay in between. CDR3 sequence reads: CASSFIRGAAGELFF. The CDR3, as DNA: TGTGCCAGCAGCTTTATCCGGGGCGCGGCAGGGGAGCTGTTTTTT. The full variable domain, completed using reference TRBV11-2 and TRBJ2-2, is EAGVAQSPRYKIIEKRQSVAFWCNPISGHATLYWYQQILGQGPKLLIQFQNNGVVDDSQLPKDRFSAERLKGVDSTLKIQPAKLEDSAVYLCASSFIRGAAGELFFGEGSRLTVL.

In this sample, this clonotype turned up many times. This chain connects TRBV12-3 or TRBV12-4 to TRBJ2-2, with 11 bases aligning to TRBD2. The CDR3 has 17 residues. V lost 10 bases to trimming and J lost 8 bases; unmatched junction nucleotides: 18. CDR3 loop: CATNMRTSGSSRGELFF. Written as DNA, the CDR3 is TGTGCCACCAACATGAGAACTAGCGGGAGTAGTCGTGGGGAGCTGTTTTTT.

DNA for the CDR3: TGTGCCAGCATCGGCAGCACAGATACGCAGTATTTT. It yields the protein CASIGSTDTQYF. V and J are TRBV28 and TRBJ2-3; the D is unclear. V was shortened by 7 bases and J by 0 bases, with 5 bases between the two germline ends. Germline CDR1 and CDR2: MDHEN and SYDVKM. The CDR3 totals 12 residues.

As regards this clonotype: This likely stems from a read error, as it lies one base from a far larger clone. The V and J genes are TRBV2 and TRBJ2-3; D is possibly TRBD1 (5 bases). The length of the CDR3 is 14 residues. Germline CDR1 and CDR2: SNHLY and FYNNEI. V lost 6 bases and J 3 bases, leaving 13 bases between the germline ends. The CDR3 DNA sequence: TGTGCCAGCAGCCGGAGAACAGGTACAGATACGCAGTATTTT. This translates into CASSRRTGTDTQYF.

The rearrangement joins TRBV3-1 to TRBJ2-7; D remains unclear. Trimming took 4 bases from V and 4 from J, leaving 17 bases between them. The CDR3 length is 15 residues. CDR1 is LGHDT and CDR2 is YNNKEL in the germline V gene (reference sequence). CDR3 DNA sequence: TGTGCCAGCAGCCCCGGGTCCTCCAGATTTTACGAGCAGTACTTC. Translating it yields CASSPGSSRFYEQYF.

V usage is TRBV10-3 and J usage is TRBJ2-5; D gene uncertain. From germline, CDR1 is ENHRY and CDR2 SYGVKD. The V end was cut by 4 bases, the J end by 2 bases, with 14 bases between. The CDR3 contains 15 residues. The CDR3 protein is CAISAQWSKQETQYF. Here the CDR3 DNA reads TGTGCCATCAGTGCCCAATGGAGCAAACAAGAGACCCAGTACTTC.

At least ten counts were recorded for this clonotype. Sequence at one end of the junction differs from germline and may be a read error. This chain joins TRBV2 and TRBJ1-1, with TRBD1 as a possible D gene (6 bases). The length of the CDR3 is 13 residues. CDR1 SNHLY and CDR2 FYNNEI come from the germline V gene. This CDR3 reads CASSPGRDTEALF. CDR3 bases: TGTGCCAGCAGCCCAGGGAGGGACACTGAAGCTCTCTTT.

The chain couples TRBV20-1 to TRBJ1-1; D might be TRBD1 (6 bases). V was clipped by 2 bases and J by 3 bases, with 16 bases between them. Germline loops: CDR1 DFQATT, CDR2 SNEGSKA (reference sequence). The CDR3 length is 15 residues. The CDR3 DNA reads as TGCAGTGCTAGATCCCCCGGGGGCCTGGACACTGAAGCTTTCTTT. Residues: CSARSPGGLDTEAFF.

This clonotype was found many times. The chain joins TRBV5-1 to TRBJ2-3; D gene unclear. Germline V CDR1 and CDR2: SGHRS, YFSETQ. The CDR3 sequence is 13 residues long. Trimming removed 3 bases at V and 5 bases at J, with 10 bases between. The CDR3 nucleotides are TGCGCCAGCAGCTCGGTACCGGAAGATACGCAGTATTTT. Encoded protein: CASSSVPEDTQYF.

This clonotype appeared many times. This rearrangement joins TRBV25-1 to TRBJ2-3, with D possibly being TRBD2 (5 bases). The CDR3 loop spans 16 amino acids. Germline CDR1 is MGHDK and CDR2 is SYGVNS. Between the trimmed V and J ends, which lost 7 bases and 2 bases, there was a span of 19 bases. The CDR3 sequence: CASTLDSRGPTDTQYF. CDR3 sequence (DNA): TGTGCCAGCACACTAGACTCCCGAGGGCCCACAGATACGCAGTATTTT.

This clonotype was seen at least ten times. The chain uses TRBV20-1 and TRBJ2-7, with TRBD2 identical over 10 bases. V gave up 6 bases and J gave up 3 bases; unmatched junction bases: 11. Germline assignment: CDR1 DFQATT and CDR2 SNEGSKA (reference sequence). CDR3 length equals 15 residues. Written as DNA, the CDR3 is TGCAGTGCCGAAAGCGGGAGGGCCGCTATCTACGAGCAGTACTTC. Its translation is CSAESGRAAIYEQYF.

In this sample, this clonotype turned up many times. V is TRBV7-9 and J is TRBJ1-1; D call uncertain. The CDR3 runs 13 residues. V was shortened by 10 bases and J by 5 bases, with 17 bases between the two germline ends. The germline CDR1 and CDR2 sequences are SEHNR and FQNEAQ (reference sequence). The CDR3 nucleotides are TGTGCCATCTCAAAACCTCGGAGGACTGAAGCTTTCTTT. Translated: CAISKPRRTEAFF.

This clonotype has a handful of counts. One base away lies a much larger clone, so this may be a sequencing read error. V is TRBV27 and J is TRBJ2-1; D is unresolved. V dropped 4 bases and J dropped 10 bases, with 14 bases sitting between them. Germline assignment: CDR1 MNHEY and CDR2 SMNVEV (reference sequence). The CDR3 sequence is 13 residues long. The CDR3, as DNA: TGTGCCAGCAGTTCCCGTCTAGAGTACGAGCAGTTCTTC. Protein: CASSSRLEYEQFF.

The table lists this clonotype with many counts. The CDR3 loop is CASNDRLSTDTQYF. In DNA form, the CDR3 reads TGCGCCAGCAACGACAGGTTGTCGACAGATACGCAGTATTTT. This chain connects TRBV5-1 to TRBJ2-3; weak D call: TRBD1 (6 bases). V was trimmed by 6 bases and J by 3 bases, leaving 14 bases between them. The CDR3 runs to 14 residues. CDR1 is SGHRS and CDR2 is YFSETQ in the germline V gene. Variable domain in full (rest from reference TRBV5-1 and TRBJ2-3): KAGVTQTPRYLIKTRGQQVTLSCSPISGHRSVSWYQQTPGQGLQFLFEYFSETQRNKGNFPGRFSGRQFSNSRSEMNVSTLELGDSALYLCASNDRLSTDTQYFGPGTRLTVL.